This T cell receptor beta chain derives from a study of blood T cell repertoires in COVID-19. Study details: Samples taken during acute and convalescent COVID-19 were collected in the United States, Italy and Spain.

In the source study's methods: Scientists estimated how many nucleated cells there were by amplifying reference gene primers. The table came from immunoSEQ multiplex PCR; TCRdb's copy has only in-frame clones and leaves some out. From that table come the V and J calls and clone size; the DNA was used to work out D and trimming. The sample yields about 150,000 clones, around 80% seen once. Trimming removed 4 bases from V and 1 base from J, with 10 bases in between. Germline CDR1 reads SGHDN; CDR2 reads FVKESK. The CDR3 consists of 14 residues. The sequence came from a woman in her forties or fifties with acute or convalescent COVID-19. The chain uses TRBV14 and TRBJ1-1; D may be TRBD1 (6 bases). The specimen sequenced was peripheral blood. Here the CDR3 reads CASSPGTRNTEAFF. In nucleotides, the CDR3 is TGTGCCAGCAGCCCAGGGACACGGAACACTGAAGCTTTCTTT.